This T cell receptor (beta chain) was retrieved from a study of Graves' ophthalmopathy and Graves' hyperthyroidism. Trimming left V 0 bases short and J 10 bases short, with 6 bases between. The CDR3 covers 12 residues. Germline V gene sequence: CDR1 MNHEY, CDR2 SVGAGI. RNA transcripts yielded amplified TCR beta CDR3 regions. An initial RT-PCR round employing HTBI primers preceded a second-round multiplex PCR. TCRdb used MiXCR to reprocess the multiplex PCR reads, holding one entry per CDR3 protein. The data show around 1.1 million distinct CDR3 sequences, 35% to 40% seen once. This clonotype came up many times.

Source material: peripheral blood or thyroid tissue (not recorded which). The V gene is TRBV6-5, the J gene TRBJ2-2, with no clear D. This sequence originates from an adult man with Graves' hyperthyroidism. The CDR3 region has the DNA TGTGCCAGCAGTTACTCCCGGCCGGAGCTGTTTTTT. It is translated as CASSYSRPELFF.